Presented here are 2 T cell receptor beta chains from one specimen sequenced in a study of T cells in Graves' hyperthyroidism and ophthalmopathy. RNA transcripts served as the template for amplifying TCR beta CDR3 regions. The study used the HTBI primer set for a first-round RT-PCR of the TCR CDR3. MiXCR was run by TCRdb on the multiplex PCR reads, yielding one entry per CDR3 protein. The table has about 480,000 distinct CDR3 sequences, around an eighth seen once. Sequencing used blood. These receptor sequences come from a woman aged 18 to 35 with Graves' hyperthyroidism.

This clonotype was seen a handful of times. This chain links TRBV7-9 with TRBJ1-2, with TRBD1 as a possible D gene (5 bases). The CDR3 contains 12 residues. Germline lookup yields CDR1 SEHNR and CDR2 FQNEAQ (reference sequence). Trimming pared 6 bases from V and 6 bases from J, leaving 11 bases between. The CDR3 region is CASSDSFDGYTF. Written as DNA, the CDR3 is TGTGCCAGCAGTGACAGTTTCGATGGCTACACCTTC.

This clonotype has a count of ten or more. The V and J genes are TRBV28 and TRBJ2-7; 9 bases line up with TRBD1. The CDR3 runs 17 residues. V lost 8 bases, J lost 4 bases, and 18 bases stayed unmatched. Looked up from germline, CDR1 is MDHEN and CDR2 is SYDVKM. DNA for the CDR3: TGTGCCAGCCATAAAACTGGACAGGGGTGGGAAGGTTACGAGCAGTACTTC. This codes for CASHKTGQGWEGYEQYF.